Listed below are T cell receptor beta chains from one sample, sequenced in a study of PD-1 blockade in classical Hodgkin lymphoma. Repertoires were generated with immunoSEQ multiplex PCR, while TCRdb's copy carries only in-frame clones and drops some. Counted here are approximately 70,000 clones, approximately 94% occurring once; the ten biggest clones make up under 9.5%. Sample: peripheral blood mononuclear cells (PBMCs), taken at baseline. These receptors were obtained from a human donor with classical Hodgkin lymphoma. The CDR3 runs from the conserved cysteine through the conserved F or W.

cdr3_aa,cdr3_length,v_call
CASSYSTSGLTDTQYF,16,TRBV6-5
CASSLKGASDTEAFF,15,TRBV27
CASSLDGGGTEKLFF,15,TRBV13
CSVLNTEAFF,10,TRBV29-1
CASSGGESFSVEKLFF,16,TRBV5-6
CASSLVQTDTQYF,13,TRBV7-2
CAISAETGYEQYF,13,TRBV10-3
CASSFAGVNEQFF,13,TRBV27
CASSLDRGGGYYGYTF,16,TRBV7-2
CASSLRLAADNEQFF,15,TRBV5-1
CASSLRRDTQYF,12,TRBV11-2
CASSLVAAPNYGYTF,15,TRBV5-1
CASSSNDFTALQPNYGYTF,19,TRBV5-1
CASSPNLSGRSWDTQYF,17,TRBV11-2
CASSGGSRDTEAFF,14,TRBV2
CASSPASGNTIYF,13,TRBV14
CASSQVIAGLAGGRPGELFF,20,TRBV4-2
CAWSVRKDEQFF,12,TRBV30
CASSLGLSLYNEQFF,15,TRBV13
CASSPNSHTDTQYF,14,TRBV18
CASSLGGPSREQYF,14,TRBV5-1
CASSVDPTGGSLEEQYF,17,TRBV9
CAWTARGNAQYF,12,TRBV30
CASSLDGVLNYGYTF,15,TRBV28
CASSYSSQDGSGEQYF,16,TRBV6-5
CASSHRTGELFF,12,TRBV5-6
CASSLAPPGPLNEQFF,16,TRBV5-6
CASSLFLRDSGANVLTF,17,TRBV5-1
CASSLDGLETQYF,13,TRBV5-8
CASSRQGWGEQYF,13,TRBV19
CASSLGSLFEAFF,13,TRBV5-1
CAFLTSGSYEQYF,13,TRBV30
CASSEGPHPNSPLHF,15,TRBV6-4
CASSLDYGTQYF,12,TRBV9
CASSFDRGGGYGYTF,15,TRBV7-2
CASSFEQWRLGANVLTF,17,TRBV5-6
CASSHPSGSASGEQFF,16,TRBV14
CASSVVADTQYF,12,TRBV9
CASSLDSAQGAGEQYF,16,TRBV11-3
CASSVGEAEQYF,12,TRBV9
CASSPIPPRSYTF,13,TRBV27
CASSLFGRPPPYEQYF,16,TRBV27
CASSLRRGSYEQYF,14,TRBV7-6
CASSIGTGTGVYGYTF,16,TRBV19
CASSLGDFYSYNEQFF,16,TRBV7-9
CASSGRLAGDADTQYF,16,TRBV9
CASSLSGYNSPLHF,14,TRBV7-3
CAWSGGGAYNEQFF,14,TRBV30
CASSPNWEETQYF,13,TRBV7-6
CASSQVGAQALYYGYTF,17,TRBV7-9
CASSPRGAGEAFF,13,TRBV9
CASSIGTGYGYTF,13,TRBV19
CASSPLPTSGSSYEQYF,17,TRBV23-1
CASTPTGGLYNEQFF,15,TRBV6-6
CAISDPRQGNQPQHF,15,TRBV10-3
CASSQDYWSGGAYEQYF,17,TRBV4-2
CASSPNTGRYNEQFF,15,TRBV7-3